A selection of T cell receptor beta chains follows, all from one sample in a study of T cell responses to AZD1222 COVID-19 vaccine. Produced via immunoSEQ multiplex PCR; TCRdb's table is partial and in-frame only. The table has 100,000 or so clones, 85% to 90% seen once. The starting material was peripheral blood, obtained on day 0 of AZD1222 vaccination. Receptors were obtained from an adult in good health. Both conserved end residues are part of each CDR3. The D gene is left open where the match is weak. Rows give clone size only sometimes, using once, few, many, or a class for an expanded clone.

cdr3_aa,cdr3_nt,d_call,clone_size,v_call,j_call
CASSVPGQLLTDTQYF,TGTGCCAGCAGTGTGCCGGGACAGTTGTTAACTGATACGCAGTATTTT,TRBD1,.,TRBV25-1,TRBJ2-3
CASSFGGRSDSNQPQHF,TGTGCCAGCAGCTTCGGGGGGCGCTCAGATAGCAATCAGCCCCAGCATTTT,.,once,TRBV7-9,TRBJ1-5
CATSVGGGSGGADTQYF,TGTGCCACCAGTGTTGGCGGGGGGTCCGGAGGAGCGGATACGCAGTATTTT,TRBD2,.,TRBV24-1,TRBJ2-3
CASQGFTEAFF,TGTGCCAGCCAGGGTTTTACTGAAGCTTTCTTT,.,once,TRBV19,TRBJ1-1
CASSMAGLSYEQYF,TGTGCCAGTAGTATGGCGGGGCTCAGCTACGAGCAGTACTTC,.,.,TRBV19,TRBJ2-7
CASSAGANSGNTIYF,TGTGCCAGCAGTGCAGGGGCGAACTCTGGAAACACCATATATTTT,.,.,TRBV27,TRBJ1-3
CASSPQGRGYTF,TGTGCCAGCAGTCCTCAGGGGCGAGGCTACACCTTC,.,.,TRBV27,TRBJ1-2
CASNPFRRGANTGELFF,TGTGCCAGCAACCCGTTTCGTAGGGGCGCCAACACCGGGGAGCTGTTTTTT,.,.,TRBV5-6,TRBJ2-2
CASSYGLSGYNEQFF,TGTGCCAGCAGTTACGGACTATCGGGGTACAATGAGCAGTTCTTC,.,.,TRBV6-4,TRBJ2-1
CASSPVRQGNEKLFF,TGTGCCAGCAGCCCAGTAAGACAGGGCAATGAAAAACTGTTTTTT,TRBD1,.,TRBV7-9,TRBJ1-4
CASSYTGTRREEQYF,TGTGCCAGCAGTTATACCGGGACAAGGCGGGAAGAGCAGTACTTC,.,.,TRBV6-6,TRBJ2-7
CASRYEQGAGTEAFF,TGCGCCAGCAGATATGAACAGGGGGCTGGCACTGAAGCTTTCTTT,TRBD1,.,TRBV5-1,TRBJ1-1
CASSATVGNTIYF,TGTGCCAGCAGTGCCACCGTCGGAAACACCATATATTTT,.,once,TRBV12-3/TRBV12-4,TRBJ1-3
CASSFSVVGGELFF,TGTGCCAGCAGCTTTTCGGTCGTGGGCGGGGAGCTGTTTTTT,.,.,TRBV5-4,TRBJ2-2
CASSLRQGSTEKLFF,TGTGCCAGCAGTCTTAGACAGGGATCGACTGAAAAACTGTTTTTT,TRBD1,once,TRBV5-6,TRBJ1-4
CASSFSRGNTEAFF,TGTGCCAGCAGCTTTTCTCGGGGAAACACTGAAGCTTTCTTT,.,.,TRBV5-5,TRBJ1-1
CASSESGNYGYTF,TGTGCCAGCAGTGAATCAGGGAACTATGGCTACACCTTC,.,.,TRBV6-1,TRBJ1-2
CASSQDTVGDPRIMNTEAFF,TGCGCCAGCAGCCAAGATACAGTCGGGGATCCGAGAATAATGAACACTGAAGCTTTCTTT,.,once,TRBV4-3,TRBJ1-1
CASSQVLAYEQYF,TGCGCCAGCAGCCAAGTCCTAGCCTACGAGCAGTACTTC,.,.,TRBV4-3,TRBJ2-7
CASSDDTQGGQPQHF,TGTGCCAGCAGTGACGACACCCAGGGGGGTCAGCCCCAGCATTTT,TRBD1,.,TRBV6-1,TRBJ1-5
CASRRRTIDLDEQYF,TGCGCCAGCCGGCGCAGGACGATCGACCTAGACGAGCAGTACTTC,.,.,TRBV5-1,TRBJ2-7
CASSQGAGTEAFF,TGCGCCAGCAGCCAGGGGGCAGGCACTGAAGCTTTCTTT,TRBD1,.,TRBV5-1,TRBJ1-1
CASSVGRAGELFF,TGTGCCAGCAGCGTAGGTAGGGCCGGGGAGCTGTTTTTT,.,.,TRBV9,TRBJ2-2